Listed here are 21 T cell receptor beta chains from one sample, sequenced in a study of OX40 agonist ivuxolimab in advanced cancers. Method: immunoSEQ multiplex PCR; TCRdb's copy keeps in-frame clones and lacks some. This sample has 65,000 to 80,000 clones; roughly nine tenths occur once, and the top ten carry about 14%. The sample was CD4+ or CD8+ T cells sorted from blood, taken in a trial of the OX40 agonist ivuxolimab. The source of these receptors is an adult with an advanced solid tumor such as melanoma, head and neck, liver or kidney cancer.

Note on this clone: The same CDR3 also results from other DNA sequences found in this sample. The rearrangement links TRBV5-1 to TRBJ2-3; D is possibly TRBD1 or TRBD2 (6 bases each). Trimming shortened V by 0 bases and J by 4 bases, and 12 bases separated the two germline ends. This CDR3 has 15 amino acids. Per the germline V gene, CDR1 is SGHRS and CDR2 is YFSETQ. CDR3 bases: TGCGCCAGCAGCTTGGAGGGGGGCGTAGCAGATACGCAGTATTTT. Protein: CASSLEGGVADTQYF.

The chain uses TRBV28 and TRBJ1-1; 7 bases line up with TRBD1. The ends lost 4 bases at V and 1 base at J; junction bases unmatched: 3. Germline V lookup: CDR1 MDHEN, CDR2 SYDVKM. The CDR3 spans 14 residues. The CDR3, as DNA: TGTGCCAGCAGTTCCCACAGGGGGAACACTGAAGCTTTCTTT. Its protein product is CASSSHRGNTEAFF. The full variable domain, its missing parts supplied by reference TRBV28 and TRBJ1-1, is DVKVTQSSRYLVKRTGEKVFLECVQDMDHENMFWYRQDPGLGLRLIYFSYDVKMKEKGDIPEGYSVSREKKERFSLILESASTNQTSMYLCASSSHRGNTEAFFGQGTRLTVV.

CDR3 nucleotide sequence: TGTGCCAGCAGTTACAGGGTTGAGGATGGCTACACCTTC. Amino acid sequence: CASSYRVEDGYTF. This chain connects TRBV28 to TRBJ1-2; possibly TRBD1 for D (6 bases). V lost 4 bases, J lost 6 bases, and 12 bases lay in between. The CDR3 has 13 residues. In germline, CDR1 is MDHEN, CDR2 SYDVKM.

The gene calls are TRBV11-1 and TRBJ2-7, with TRBD1 as a possible D gene (6 bases). V shed 7 bases and J shed 5 bases, with 15 bases lying between them. Germline V lookup: CDR1 SGHAT, CDR2 FQDESV (reference sequence). The CDR3 is 13 residues long. CDR3 sequence (DNA): TGTGCCAGCACCTTTACAGGGTTTCACGAGCAGTACTTC. The encoded protein is CASTFTGFHEQYF. The full variable domain, rest sourced from reference TRBV11-1 and TRBJ2-7, is EAEVAQSPRYKITEKSQAVAFWCDPISGHATLYWYRQILGQGPELLVQFQDESVVDDSQLPKDRFSAERLKGVDSTLKIQPAELGDSAMYLCASTFTGFHEQYFGPGTRLTVT.

On this clone itself: Other DNA sequences of this sample code for an identical CDR3. The chain recombines TRBV9 with TRBJ2-5; D unclear. The CDR3 totals 14 residues. CDR1 and CDR2 (germline): SGDLS, YYNGEE. The V gene lost 0 bases and the J gene lost 1 base, with 7 bases spanning the gap. The CDR3 sequence: CASSVEDFQETQYF. Here the CDR3 DNA reads TGTGCCAGCAGCGTAGAAGACTTCCAAGAGACCCAGTACTTC.

The CDR3 is CASSPINQGGNEQFF. In DNA form, the CDR3 reads TGTGCCAGCAGTCCGATAAATCAGGGTGGCAATGAGCAGTTCTTC. The genes are TRBV7-9 and TRBJ2-1, with D possibly being TRBD1 (5 bases). Deletions cut 6 bases from V and 6 bases from J, with 18 bases between. The CDR3 extends over 15 amino acids. CDR1 and CDR2 (germline): SEHNR, FQNEAQ (reference sequence).

This chain uses TRBV7-3 with TRBJ2-6; D not certain. V gave up 0 bases and J gave up 3 bases, with 0 bases separating them. Germline CDR1 is SGHTA and CDR2 is FQGTGA. The CDR3 extends over 13 amino acids. The CDR3: CASSLTGANVLTF. The DNA for the CDR3 is TGTGCCAGCAGCTTAACTGGGGCCAACGTCCTGACTTTC.

This clone has only one observation. The chain combines TRBV28 with TRBJ2-3; tentative D call: TRBD1 (5 bases). Between the trimmed V and J ends, which lost 1 base and 2 bases, there was a span of 13 bases. CDR1 and CDR2 (germline): MDHEN, SYDVKM. This CDR3 has 16 residues. The chain's CDR3 is CASSLLWGTNTDTQYF. CDR3 sequence (DNA): TGTGCCAGCAGTTTATTGTGGGGCACCAACACAGATACGCAGTATTTT. The variable domain in full, completed from reference TRBV28 and TRBJ2-3, reads DVKVTQSSRYLVKRTGEKVFLECVQDMDHENMFWYRQDPGLGLRLIYFSYDVKMKEKGDIPEGYSVSREKKERFSLILESASTNQTSMYLCASSLLWGTNTDTQYFGPGTRLTVL.

The chain employs TRBV11-2 and TRBJ2-7; D possibly corresponds to TRBD2 (6 bases). The germline V gene encodes CDR1 SGHAT and CDR2 FQNNGV. The CDR3 extends over 14 amino acids. Trimming cost V 4 bases and J 0 bases, with 10 bases left between them. The chain's CDR3 is CASSSGTGSYEQYF. As DNA, the CDR3 is TGTGCCAGCAGCTCCGGGACTGGCTCCTACGAGCAGTACTTC. The full variable domain, in which reference TRBV11-2 and TRBJ2-7 provide the parts outside the CDR3, is EAGVAQSPRYKIIEKRQSVAFWCNPISGHATLYWYQQILGQGPKLLIQFQNNGVVDDSQLPKDRFSAERLKGVDSTLKIQPAKLEDSAVYLCASSSGTGSYEQYFGPGTRLTVT.

This clone was seen a few times. The chain employs TRBV4-2 and TRBJ2-7; D call uncertain. Germline values: CDR1 LGHNA, CDR2 YNFKEQ. Between the trimmed V and J ends, which lost 2 bases and 1 base, there was a span of 12 bases. The length of the CDR3 is 15 residues. The CDR3 bases are TGTGCCAGCAGCCAATCACTTGAGGTATCCTACGAGCAGTACTTC. Protein: CASSQSLEVSYEQYF.

The genes are TRBV4-3 and TRBJ2-1, with TRBD1 identical over 9 bases. CDR1 is LGHNA, CDR2 YSLEER, per germline. Germline trimming cut 4 bases from V and 7 bases from J; bases unmatched to any gene: 8. The CDR3 is made up of 15 amino acids. The CDR3 here is CASSPGTGSLNEQFF. CDR3 coding DNA: TGCGCCAGCAGCCCCGGGACAGGGTCGTTGAATGAGCAGTTCTTC.

The chain uses TRBV5-1 and TRBJ2-1; 8 nucleotides agree with TRBD2. The CDR3 loop spans 14 amino acids. CDR1 is SGHRS and CDR2 is YFSETQ in the germline V gene. J was trimmed by 6 bases and V by 0 bases; bases with no gene match: 2. CDR3 amino acids: CASSLAGGVNEQFF. In DNA form, the CDR3 reads TGCGCCAGCAGCTTGGCGGGAGGGGTCAATGAGCAGTTCTTC.

The chain carries TRBV18 and TRBJ2-5, with D perhaps given as TRBD1 or TRBD2 (5 bases each). The germline V and J ends were trimmed by 2 bases and 3 bases, with 10 bases remaining between them. The CDR3 has 14 amino acids. Germline lookup yields CDR1 KGHSH and CDR2 LQKENI. The CDR3 nucleotides are TGTGCCAGCTCACCAAAGATGGGGGAAGAGACCCAGTACTTC. Translation: CASSPKMGEETQYF.

The chain uses TRBV28 and TRBJ2-7, with 10 bases aligning to TRBD1. The CDR3 totals 15 residues. Germline-derived CDR1 and CDR2 are MDHEN and SYDVKM. Germline trimming cut 4 bases from V and 3 bases from J; bases unmatched to any gene: 6. CDR3 sequence: CASSSRWDRGYEQYF. Here the CDR3 DNA reads TGTGCCAGCAGTTCGCGATGGGACAGGGGCTACGAGCAGTACTTC. Looking up the rest from reference TRBV28 and TRBJ2-7 gives the full variable domain: DVKVTQSSRYLVKRTGEKVFLECVQDMDHENMFWYRQDPGLGLRLIYFSYDVKMKEKGDIPEGYSVSREKKERFSLILESASTNQTSMYLCASSSRWDRGYEQYFGPGTRLTVT.

The V and J genes are TRBV28 and TRBJ2-7; the match to TRBD1 covers 8 bases. V lost 3 bases to trimming and J lost 4 bases; unmatched junction nucleotides: 8. The CDR3 length is 15 residues. Germline lookup yields CDR1 MDHEN and CDR2 SYDVKM. The CDR3 region has the DNA TGTGCCAGCAGTTTGCGACAGGGGTTTGGATACGAGCAGTACTTC. This encodes CASSLRQGFGYEQYF.

This chain joins TRBV19 and TRBJ1-1; D uncertain. The germline V gene has CDR1 LNHDA and CDR2 SQIVND (reference sequence). V was cut by 5 bases and J by 0 bases, with 10 bases left in between. This CDR3 has 14 residues. This CDR3 reads CASSAGVMNTEAFF. The CDR3 DNA reads TGTGCCAGTAGTGCGGGAGTAATGAACACTGAAGCTTTCTTT.

This chain uses TRBV28 with TRBJ2-5; 7 nucleotides align to TRBD2. The CDR3 has 15 residues. Germline values: CDR1 MDHEN, CDR2 SYDVKM. V lost 4 bases, J lost 2 bases, and 7 bases stayed unmatched. CDR3 in DNA: TGTGCCAGCAGTTCCTCCGGGGGGACTCAAGAGACCCAGTACTTC. It specifies CASSSSGGTQETQYF. The full variable domain, completed using reference TRBV28 and TRBJ2-5, is DVKVTQSSRYLVKRTGEKVFLECVQDMDHENMFWYRQDPGLGLRLIYFSYDVKMKEKGDIPEGYSVSREKKERFSLILESASTNQTSMYLCASSSSGGTQETQYFGPGTRLLVL.

The chain uses TRBV27 and TRBJ1-1; no definite D call. V was clipped by 7 bases and J by 11 bases, with 11 bases between them. The CDR3 sequence is 10 residues long. Looked up from germline, CDR1 is MNHEY and CDR2 is SMNVEV (reference sequence). In DNA, the CDR3 is TGTGCCAGCACAAGTAATCGGGCTTTCTTT. Its protein is CASTSNRAFF.

The chain links TRBV27 to TRBJ2-1; TRBD1 aligns across 8 bases. The germline CDR1 and CDR2 sequences are MNHEY and SMNVEV (reference sequence). The CDR3 consists of 13 residues. With V trimmed by 6 bases and J by 8 bases, 6 bases remained unmatched. Written as DNA, the CDR3 is TGTGCCAGCAGGGACTGGACAGGGCATGAGCAGTTCTTC. It encodes CASRDWTGHEQFF.

This clone was found once. This chain joins TRBV5-1 and TRBJ2-7; 9 nucleotides agree with TRBD2. V dropped 0 bases and J dropped 3; count of bases not matched to a gene: 10. The CDR3 runs 17 residues. Germline loops: CDR1 SGHRS, CDR2 YFSETQ. CDR3 nucleotides: TGCGCCAGCAGCTTGGCTAGTAGCGGGAGTCCCCTCTACGAGCAGTACTTC. It is translated as CASSLASSGSPLYEQYF.

This clone was detected once. The chain couples TRBV21-1 to TRBJ2-7; TRBD1, as called in the table, went unchecked against the DNA. TRBV21-1 is listed as a pseudogene. This CDR3 spans 15 amino acids. This CDR3 is CASSKLPGVSYEQYF. DNA of the CDR3: TGTGCCAGCAGCAAATTACCAGGGGTCTCCTACGAGCAGTACTTC.